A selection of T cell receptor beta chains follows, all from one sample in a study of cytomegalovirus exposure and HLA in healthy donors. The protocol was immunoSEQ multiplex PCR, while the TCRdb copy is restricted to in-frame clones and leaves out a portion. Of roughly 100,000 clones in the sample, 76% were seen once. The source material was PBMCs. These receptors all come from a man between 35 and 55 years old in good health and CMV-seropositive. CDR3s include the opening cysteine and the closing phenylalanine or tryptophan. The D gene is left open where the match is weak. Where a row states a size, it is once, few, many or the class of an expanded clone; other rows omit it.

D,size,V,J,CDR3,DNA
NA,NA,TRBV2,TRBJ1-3,CASSAHGYSGNTIYF,TGTGCCAGCAGTGCTCACGGTTACTCTGGAAACACCATATATTTT
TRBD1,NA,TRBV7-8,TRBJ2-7,CASSAGQGPSYEQYF,TGTGCCAGCAGCGCGGGACAGGGGCCCTCCTACGAGCAGTACTTC
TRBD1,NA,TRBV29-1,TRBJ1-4,CSVEDSEPGQGEEKLFF,TGCAGCGTTGAAGATTCGGAGCCGGGACAGGGAGAGGAAAAACTGTTTTTT
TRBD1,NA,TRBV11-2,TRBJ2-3,CASSIRGTGTSTDTQYF,TGTGCCAGCAGCATTCGCGGGACAGGGACTAGCACAGATACGCAGTATTTT
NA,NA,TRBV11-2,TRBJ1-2,CASSLTTGASAYGYTF,TGTGCCAGCAGTTTAACGACGGGAGCGTCGGCCTATGGCTACACCTTC
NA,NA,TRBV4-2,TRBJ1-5,CASSQDTAGINQPQHF,TGTGCCAGCAGCCAAGATACGGCAGGGATCAATCAGCCCCAGCATTTT
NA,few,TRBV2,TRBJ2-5,CASRSAGEETQYF,TGTGCCAGCAGATCGGCAGGGGAGGAGACCCAGTACTTC
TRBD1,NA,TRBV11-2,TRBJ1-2,CASSPGQGNYGYTF,TGTGCCAGCAGCCCGGGACAGGGGAACTATGGCTACACCTTC
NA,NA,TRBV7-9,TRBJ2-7,CASSLVGGAQYF,TGTGCCAGCAGCTTAGTGGGGGGTGCGCAGTACTTC
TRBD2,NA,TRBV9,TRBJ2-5,CASSVTAGGRKETQYF,TGTGCCAGCAGCGTAACAGCGGGGGGGCGTAAGGAGACCCAGTACTTC
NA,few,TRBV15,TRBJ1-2,CATSSQKGRGYTF,TGTGCCACCAGCTCCCAAAAGGGGCGGGGCTACACCTTC
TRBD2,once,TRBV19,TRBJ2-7,CASSIIAGGEPYEQYF,TGTGCCAGTAGTATTATCGCGGGGGGCGAACCCTACGAGCAGTACTTC
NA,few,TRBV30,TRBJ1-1,CAWSPGGPEAFF,TGTGCCTGGAGTCCCGGGGGGCCTGAAGCTTTCTTT
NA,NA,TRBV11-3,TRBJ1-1,CASSLGFGATEAFF,TGTGCCAGCAGCTTAGGGTTTGGGGCCACTGAAGCTTTCTTT
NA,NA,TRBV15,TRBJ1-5,CATSRDLFNDEGQKYSNQPQHF,TGTGCCACCAGCAGAGATCTCTTTAACGACGAAGGACAGAAATATAGCAATCAGCCCCAGCATTTT
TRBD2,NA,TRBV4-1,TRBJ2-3,CASSQAGTRGTDTQYF,TGCGCCAGCAGCCAAGCCGGGACTAGGGGGACAGATACGCAGTATTTT
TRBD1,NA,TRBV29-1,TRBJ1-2,CSVEERTGFNYGYTF,TGCAGCGTTGAAGAGCGGACAGGGTTCAACTATGGCTACACCTTC
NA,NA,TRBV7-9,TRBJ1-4,CASSLTQALTNEKLFF,TGTGCCAGCAGCTTAACGCAGGCGCTAACTAATGAAAAACTGTTTTTT
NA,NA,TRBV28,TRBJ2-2,CASRRQATGELFF,TGTGCCAGCAGACGCCAGGCTACCGGGGAGCTGTTTTTT
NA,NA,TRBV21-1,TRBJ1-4,CASSKVGQGGDAYEKLFF,TGTGCCAGCAGCAAAGTAGGACAGGGAGGTGATGCTTATGAAAAACTGTTTTTT
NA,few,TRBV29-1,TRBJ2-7,CSVENDGSSYEQYF,TGCAGCGTTGAAAACGACGGGAGCTCCTACGAGCAGTACTTC
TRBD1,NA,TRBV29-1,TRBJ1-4,CSAWTGEHEKLFF,TGCAGCGCCTGGACAGGGGAGCATGAAAAACTGTTTTTT
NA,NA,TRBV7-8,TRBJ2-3,CASSLGYLGGSTDTQYF,TGTGCCAGCAGCTTAGGTTATCTGGGCGGGAGCACAGATACGCAGTATTTT
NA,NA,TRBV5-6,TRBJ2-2,CASNPGLNTGELFF,TGTGCCAGCAATCCAGGACTGAACACCGGGGAGCTGTTTTTT
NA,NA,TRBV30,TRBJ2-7,CARRSSVEQYF,TGTGCCCGGAGAAGCTCCGTGGAGCAGTACTTC
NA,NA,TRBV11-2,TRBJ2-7,CASSSRHSVGGSVGQYF,TGTGCCAGCAGCTCCCGTCATTCGGTCGGGGGTAGCGTTGGACAGTACTTC
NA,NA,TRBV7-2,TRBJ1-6,CASSPQSYNSPLHF,TGTGCCAGCAGCCCGCAGTCCTATAATTCACCCCTCCACTTT
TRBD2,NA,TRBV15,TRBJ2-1,CATSREWTSISYNEQFF,TGTGCCACCAGCAGAGAATGGACTAGCATATCCTACAACGAGCAGTTCTTC
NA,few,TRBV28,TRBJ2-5,CASSLGGASGETQYF,TGTGCCTCCAGCCTAGGGGGGGCCTCGGGGGAGACCCAGTACTTC